These 25 T cell receptor beta chains came from one sample sequenced in a study of long-term antiretroviral therapy in people with HIV. Runs used v3.0 of the immunoSEQ assay and were done at survey level. Libraries were prepared by immunoSEQ multiplex PCR; TCRdb keeps only in-frame clonotypes and omits some of them. The table lists 20,000 to 25,000 clones, 65% to 80% of them singletons. Sequences were derived from unsorted PBMCs, sampled 4.1 years after starting antiretroviral therapy. All receptors come from a woman in her forties with HIV.

The V call is TRBV10-1, the J call TRBJ2-7, with D hard to call. With 3 bases removed from V and 3 bases from J, the gap between germline ends came to 24 bases. This CDR3 has 18 residues. The germline V gene encodes CDR1 WNHNN and CDR2 SYGVQD (reference sequence). CDR3 coding DNA: TGCGCCAGCAGTGACCGGGTACAGCGATTAGCCCTCGACTACGAGCAGTACTTC. Translated, it gives CASSDRVQRLALDYEQYF.

The gene calls are TRBV9 and TRBJ2-5; weak D call: TRBD2 (7 bases). This CDR3 comprises 16 residues. CDR1 and CDR2 from the germline V gene are SGDLS and YYNGEE. V was clipped by 0 bases and J by 4 bases, with 16 bases between them. Here the CDR3 reads CASSVGGGSRGETQYF. The CDR3 coding sequence is TGTGCCAGCAGCGTAGGGGGGGGGAGCAGGGGAGAGACCCAGTACTTC.

The chain employs TRBV1 and TRBJ1-2. TRBV1 is described as a pseudogene. The CDR3 is 16 residues long. This CDR3 is CTSSQGREGIYVGYTF. The CDR3 nucleotides are TGCACCAGCAGCCAAGGACGCGAGGGAATCTATGTCGGCTACACCTTC.

The DNA of the CDR3 is TGTGCCAGCAGCCCGGGACTGGGATCCTACGAGCAGTACTTC. The encoded protein is CASSPGLGSYEQYF. The rearrangement links TRBV7-9 to TRBJ2-7; TRBD2 might be the D (6 bases). Per the germline V gene, CDR1 is SEHNR and CDR2 is FQNEAQ (reference sequence). Trimming removed 5 bases at V and 1 base at J, with 12 bases between. This CDR3 region has 14 residues.

The V and J genes are TRBV27 and TRBJ1-4; D may be TRBD1 (6 bases). V was trimmed by 2 bases and J by 5 bases, leaving 9 bases between them. The germline V gene encodes CDR1 MNHEY and CDR2 SMNVEV (reference sequence). This CDR3 has 14 amino acids. The CDR3 DNA follows: TGTGCCAGCAGTTTAGACAGGAACAATGAAAAACTGTTTTTT. It encodes CASSLDRNNEKLFF.

The chain couples TRBV27 to TRBJ2-2, with D perhaps TRBD2 (5 bases). Germline lookup yields CDR1 MNHEY and CDR2 SMNVEV (reference sequence). The CDR3 is 14 amino acids. Trimming took off 3 bases at V and 5 bases at J, with 10 bases between the two ends. The DNA for the CDR3 is TGTGCCAGCAGTTTGGGGAGCGGAACCGGGGAGCTGTTTTTT. As protein: CASSLGSGTGELFF.

The chain is built from TRBV19 and TRBJ2-3; D remains ambiguous. The ends were cut back, 1 base at V and 8 bases at J, with 16 bases in the middle. Per germline, CDR1 LNHDA and CDR2 SQIVND (reference sequence). The CDR3 contains 15 residues. DNA for the CDR3: TGTGCCAGTAGTATAGTCCCCGTATCTTCTGGTACGCAGTATTTT. Residues: CASSIVPVSSGTQYF.

The chain joins TRBV5-1 to TRBJ2-7; D remains ambiguous. From germline, CDR1 is SGHRS and CDR2 YFSETQ. The CDR3 length is 14 residues. V lost 3 bases and J lost 3, with 13 bases in between. CDR3 sequence: CASSSANSIYEQYF. CDR3 DNA: TGCGCCAGCAGCTCGGCAAATTCAATCTACGAGCAGTACTTC.

V usage is TRBV5-4 and J usage is TRBJ2-2; D possibly corresponds to TRBD1 (7 bases). V dropped 2 bases and J dropped 5 bases, with 13 bases sitting between them. CDR1 SGHNT and CDR2 YYREEE come from the germline V gene (reference sequence). This CDR3 has 15 residues. This CDR3 reads CASSFGQEGTGELFF. The DNA for the CDR3 is TGTGCCAGCAGCTTCGGACAGGAGGGGACCGGGGAGCTGTTTTTT.

The CDR3 nucleotides read TGTGCCAGCAGTTTATCCGCCGGTGGGTATCAGCCCCAGCATTTT. Encoded protein: CASSLSAGGYQPQHF. The chain has TRBV27 and TRBJ1-5; D uncertain. Trimming pared 0 bases from V and 5 bases from J, leaving 11 bases between. Per germline, CDR1 MNHEY and CDR2 SMNVEV (reference sequence). The CDR3 contains 15 residues.

This rearrangement joins TRBV2 to TRBJ2-7; D may be TRBD2 (6 bases). Trimming stripped 4 bases from V and 2 bases from J, with 15 bases between. CDR3 size: 15 residues. Germline V gene data show CDR1 as SNHLY and CDR2 as FYNNEI. CDR3 sequence: CASSGGRQNTYEQYF. CDR3 in DNA: TGTGCCAGCAGTGGAGGGAGGCAGAACACCTACGAGCAGTACTTC. The entire variable domain, with the rest obtained from reference TRBV2 and TRBJ2-7, is as follows: EPEVTQTPSHQVTQMGQEVILRCVPISNHLYFYWYRQILGQKVEFLVSFYNNEISEKSEIFDDQFSVERPDGSNFTLKIRSTKLEDSAMYFCASSGGRQNTYEQYFGPGTRLTVT.

The V and J genes are TRBV19 and TRBJ1-5, with D unclear. Germline V lookup: CDR1 LNHDA, CDR2 SQIVND (reference sequence). There are 16 residues in the CDR3. Trimming removed 3 bases from V and 3 bases from J, with 15 bases in between. CDR3 sequence: CASSMASWQDNQPQHF. The DNA for the CDR3 is TGTGCCAGTAGTATGGCGTCTTGGCAGGACAATCAGCCCCAGCATTTT.

This chain joins TRBV5-4 and TRBJ2-7; D may correspond to TRBD1 or TRBD2 (5 bases each). Germline CDR1 and CDR2: SGHNT and YYREEE (reference sequence). V lost 3 bases and J 6 bases, leaving 19 bases between the germline ends. The CDR3 has 15 amino acids. The CDR3 DNA reads as TGTGCCAGCAGCTCAAGGGGAGCTAGGATCGGCGAGCAGTACTTC. Translation: CASSSRGARIGEQYF.

The chain recombines TRBV4-3 with TRBJ2-2; 8 positions agree with TRBD1. This CDR3 is built from 18 residues. Germline V gene sequence: CDR1 LGHNA, CDR2 YSLEER. V shed 1 base and J 4 bases; nucleotides not matched to a gene: 11. Here the CDR3 reads CASSQVMGRGLGTGELFF. The DNA of the CDR3 is TGCGCCAGCAGCCAAGTAATGGGCAGGGGGCTGGGCACCGGGGAGCTGTTTTTT.

The rearrangement joins TRBV14 to TRBJ1-2; 9 bases fit TRBD1. Germline V gene data show CDR1 as SGHDN and CDR2 as FVKESK. V dropped 5 bases and J dropped 3; count of bases not matched to a gene: 7. The CDR3 is 15 residues long. CDR3 nucleotides: TGTGCCAGCAGCGACCGGGACAGGGTCTACTATGGCTACACCTTC. Translation: CASSDRDRVYYGYTF.

The chain couples TRBV9 to TRBJ2-1; 7 positions match TRBD2. There are 17 residues in the CDR3. Trimming cost V 4 bases and J 0 bases; bases outside gene matches: 10. Germline V gene sequence: CDR1 SGDLS, CDR2 YYNGEE. CDR3 bases: TGTGCCAGCAGCCCAGGGCCCGAGCGGGGCTCCTACAATGAGCAGTTCTTC. Protein product: CASSPGPERGSYNEQFF.

As DNA, the CDR3 is TGTGCCAGCAGGTTGAATAGCGGGGGGTTACAAGAGACCCAGTACTTC. Amino acid sequence: CASRLNSGGLQETQYF. The rearrangement links TRBV28 to TRBJ2-5; 10 bases agree with TRBD2. The V segment lost 6 bases and the J segment 2 bases; nucleotides outside the gene matches: 9. Germline CDR1 and CDR2: MDHEN and SYDVKM. This CDR3 is built from 16 residues.

The chain employs TRBV7-9 and TRBJ2-5, with TRBD2 as a possible D gene (6 bases). Germline CDR1 and CDR2: SEHNR and FQNEAQ (reference sequence). This CDR3 contains 14 residues. The V end was cut by 0 bases, the J end by 5 bases, with 10 bases between. In DNA form, the CDR3 reads TGTGCCAGCAGCTTAGCGGGGACTCGGGAGACCCAGTACTTC. Amino acid sequence: CASSLAGTRETQYF.

J is TRBJ2-7 and V is TRBV5-6; D is unclear. Looked up from germline, CDR1 is SGHDT and CDR2 is YYEEEE. This CDR3 has 11 amino acids. Trimming removed 0 bases from V and 7 bases from J, with 5 bases in between. CDR3 sequence (DNA): TGTGCCAGCAGCTTGGTGACGGAGCAGTACTTC. Protein sequence: CASSLVTEQYF. The full variable domain, its missing parts supplied by reference TRBV5-6 and TRBJ2-7, is DAGVTQSPTHLIKTRGQQVTLRCSPKSGHDTVSWYQQALGQGPQFIFQYYEEEERQRGNFPDRFSGHQFPNYSSELNVNALLLGDSALYLCASSLVTEQYFGPGTRLTVT.

The chain links TRBV7-9 to TRBJ1-1; 9 bases fit TRBD1. Germline V lookup: CDR1 SEHNR, CDR2 FQNEAQ (reference sequence). Germline trimming cut 2 bases from V and 4 bases from J; bases unmatched to any gene: 8. This CDR3 contains 16 residues. CDR3 loop: CASSLFTGGAGTEAFF. In nucleotides, the CDR3 is TGTGCCAGCAGCTTATTTACAGGGGGCGCGGGCACTGAAGCTTTCTTT.

This chain uses TRBV4-1 with TRBJ2-1; 8 bases are a match to TRBD2. With V trimmed by 1 base and J by 7 bases, 9 bases remained unmatched. The CDR3 length is 16 residues. Germline V gene data show CDR1 as MGHRA and CDR2 as YSYEKL. The CDR3 nucleotides read TGCGCCAGCAGCCAAGGACTAGCGTTCGTCCGGAATGAGCAGTTCTTC. Translated: CASSQGLAFVRNEQFF.

The V call is TRBV5-6, the J call TRBJ2-5; TRBD1 matches at 8 bases. The CDR3 totals 14 residues. Trimming took 4 bases from V and 5 from J; bases not matched to a gene: 7. Germline V gives CDR1 SGHDT, CDR2 YYEEEE. The CDR3 DNA is TGTGCCAGCAGCCAGTGGGACAGGAGGGAGACCCAGTACTTC. It specifies CASSQWDRRETQYF.

V usage is TRBV27 and J usage is TRBJ2-7; no clear D. CDR1 is MNHEY and CDR2 is SMNVEV in the germline V gene (reference sequence). This CDR3 region has 13 residues. Deletions cut 3 bases from V and 0 bases from J, with 6 bases between. The CDR3 loop reads CASSLGRSYEQYF. The CDR3 DNA follows: TGTGCCAGCAGTTTGGGCCGCTCCTACGAGCAGTACTTC.

This clone was found once. The V and J genes are TRBV6-5 and TRBJ2-5; no clear D gene. Looked up from germline, CDR1 is MNHEY and CDR2 is SVGAGI. CDR3 length: 13 residues. Deletions cut 5 bases from V and 1 base from J, with 8 bases between. In nucleotides, the CDR3 is TGTGCCAGCAGTCCCACGGGCCAAGAGACCCAGTACTTC. It yields the protein CASSPTGQETQYF.

Comment on this clone: Germline is not matched at one junction end, which may reflect a read error. The chain has TRBV7-9 and TRBJ1-6; TRBD1 aligns across 9 bases. The germline V gene has CDR1 SEHNR and CDR2 FQNEAQ (reference sequence). The CDR3 totals 14 residues. The CDR3 reads CAGSTRDRDSPLHF. CDR3 nucleotide sequence: TGTGCCGGCAGCACCCGGGACAGGGACTCACCCCTCCACTTT.